Here is one T cell receptor (beta chain) with its context. CDR1 is MNHNS and CDR2 is SASEGT in the germline V gene. The J segment lost 3 bases and the V segment lost 5 bases, leaving 7 bases of the junction unmatched. The CDR3 extends over 15 amino acids. This specimen comes from a study of T cell changes during pregnancy in multiple sclerosis. Repertoires were generated with immunoSEQ multiplex PCR, while TCRdb's copy carries only in-frame clones and drops some. The repertoire holds about 40,000 clones, with approximately 91% as singletons. This TCR derives from a female donor with multiple sclerosis, enrolled in a pregnancy study. Sample: CD4+ T cells from peripheral blood mononuclear cells, taken before pregnancy. The rearrangement joins TRBV6-1 to TRBJ2-7, with TRBD1 matching over 10 bases. CDR3 loop: CASSPGRTGGYEQYF. The CDR3, as DNA: TGTGCCAGCAGTCCTGGGAGGACAGGGGGCTACGAGCAGTACTTC.